The sequence of this T cell receptor (beta chain) was determined in a study of siplizumab effects on memory and regulatory T cells. Per sample, about 10^5 TCR templates underwent assay. Clones were sequenced by immunoSEQ multiplex PCR, and TCRdb holds only the in-frame ones, with some missing. The repertoire consists of around 78,000 clones, with about 90% occurring once and the leading ten covering over 25%. CDR3 length equals 15 residues. The sequenced sample consisted of CD8+ T cells sorted from blood. V gene TRBV7-5 combines with J gene TRBJ1-1. TRBV7-5 counts as a pseudogene. This clonotype was sampled from a human donor in good health. CDR3 sequence reads: CARSLVGGDNTEAFF. CDR3 DNA: TGTGCCAGAAGCTTAGTTGGTGGGGACAACACTGAAGCTTTCTTT.